This entry lists 17 T cell receptor beta chains sequenced from one sample in a study of OX40 agonist ivuxolimab in advanced cancers. The repertoire was sequenced with immunoSEQ multiplex PCR; TCRdb's copy has only in-frame clones and lacks some. The sample carries some 60,000 clones, 84% recorded once. The sample was CD4+ or CD8+ T cells sorted from blood, taken in a trial of the OX40 agonist ivuxolimab. The receptors stem from an adult with an advanced solid tumor such as melanoma, head and neck, liver or kidney cancer.

V usage is TRBV6-5 and J usage is TRBJ2-3, with D perhaps given as TRBD1 or TRBD2 (6 bases each). Trimming removed 5 bases from V and 2 bases from J, with 11 bases in between. CDR3 length: 14 residues. CDR1 is MNHEY and CDR2 is SVGAGI in the germline V gene. This chain's CDR3 is CASSTRDTTDTQYF. In DNA form, the CDR3 reads TGTGCCAGCAGTACGCGGGACACCACAGATACGCAGTATTTT.

This rearrangement joins TRBV5-5 to TRBJ1-2; possibly TRBD1 for D (5 bases). The CDR3 is 13 amino acids. Germline V gives CDR1 SGHKS, CDR2 YYEKEE (reference sequence). V lost 4 bases, J lost 4 bases, and 11 bases lay in between. The CDR3 sequence: CASSKDGTYGYTF. The CDR3 bases are TGTGCCAGCAGCAAAGACGGGACCTATGGCTACACCTTC. Full variable domain (missing parts from reference TRBV5-5 and TRBJ1-2): DAGVTQSPTHLIKTRGQQVTLRCSPISGHKSVSWYQQVLGQGPQFIFQYYEKEERGRGNFPDRFSARQFPNYSSELNVNALLLGDSALYLCASSKDGTYGYTFGSGTRLTVV.

The chain's CDR3 is CASSRYRGDSPLHF. The CDR3 region has the DNA TGTGCCAGCAGCCGATACAGGGGTGATTCACCCCTCCACTTT. The rearrangement uses TRBV7-2 and TRBJ1-6; 7 bases are shared with TRBD1. From germline, CDR1 is SGHTA and CDR2 FQGNSA. CDR3 length: 14 amino acids. The V segment lost 5 bases and the J segment 8 bases; nucleotides outside the gene matches: 6.

Comments on this clone: At one of its ends the junction is not consistent with the germline gene, which may arise from a read error. The chain links TRBV5-1 to TRBJ2-7, with TRBD2 matching 8 bases. Germline assignment: CDR1 SGHRS and CDR2 YFSETQ. There are 13 residues in the CDR3. DNA for the CDR3: TGCGCCAGCAGCCCGGGGGGGCTGGACAGCCCTGACTTC. It is translated as CASSPGGLDSPDF. Supplemented by reference TRBV5-1 and TRBJ2-7, the full variable domain reads KAGVTQTPRYLIKTRGQQVTLSCSPISGHRSVSWYQQTPGQGLQFLFEYFSETQRNKGNFPGRFSGRQFSNSRSEMNVSTLELGDSALYLCASSPGGLDSPDFGPGTRLTVT.

Here the CDR3 reads CASSPGLDTDTQYF. The DNA for the CDR3 is TGTGCCAGCTCACCGGGACTCGACACAGATACGCAGTATTTT. The chain recombines TRBV18 with TRBJ2-3; D might be TRBD2 (6 bases). This CDR3 has 14 amino acids. Per germline, CDR1 KGHSH and CDR2 LQKENI. Trimming left V 3 bases short and J 2 bases short, with 9 bases between.

This CDR3 reads CASSLGQGDDIQYF. In nucleotides, the CDR3 is TGTGCCAGCAGCTTAGGGCAGGGGGATGACATTCAGTACTTC. The chain employs TRBV7-3 and TRBJ2-4; 7 bases agree with TRBD1. Looked up from germline, CDR1 is SGHTA and CDR2 is FQGTGA. V shed 2 bases, J shed 8 bases, and the junction held 6 bases outside the gene matches. The CDR3 is 14 amino acids.

Only a few counts were recorded for this clone. The rearrangement links TRBV5-1 to TRBJ2-5; 13 bases agree with TRBD2. With 4 bases clipped from V and 5 bases from J, the junction kept 8 bases outside the gene matches. This CDR3 has 16 residues. The germline V gene has CDR1 SGHRS and CDR2 YFSETQ. The CDR3 is CASSPGTSGVSETQYF. In nucleotides, the CDR3 is TGCGCCAGCAGCCCTGGGACTAGCGGGGTTTCGGAGACCCAGTACTTC.

J is TRBJ2-1 and V is TRBV7-8; D gene unclear. The germline V gene encodes CDR1 SGHVS and CDR2 FQNEAQ. V was trimmed by 5 bases and J by 2 bases, leaving 13 bases between them. The length of the CDR3 is 15 residues. The CDR3 here is CASSPRPDTYNEQFF. CDR3 bases: TGTGCCAGCAGCCCCAGACCAGACACCTACAATGAGCAGTTCTTC.

V and J are TRBV5-4 and TRBJ1-2; no firm D call. CDR1 is SGHNT, CDR2 YYREEE, per germline (reference sequence). CDR3 length: 13 residues. V shed 1 base and J shed 1 base, with 5 bases lying between them. CDR3 nucleotides: TGTGCCAGCAGCTTGATGGGTAACTATGGCTACACCTTC. Its translation: CASSLMGNYGYTF.

The J gene is TRBJ2-3, the V gene TRBV15; TRBD1 matches 9 bases. V lost 5 bases, J lost 3 bases, and 6 bases stayed unmatched. This CDR3 region has 15 residues. Germline CDR1 and CDR2: LNHNV and YYDKDF (reference sequence). CDR3 in DNA: TGTGCCACCAGCCAGACAGGGGGGCGAACAGATACGCAGTATTTT. Encoded protein: CATSQTGGRTDTQYF.

V usage is TRBV9 and J usage is TRBJ2-5, with D maybe TRBD2 (6 bases). Per germline, CDR1 SGDLS and CDR2 YYNGEE. The CDR3 is made up of 15 amino acids. The V end lost 4 bases, the J end lost 1 base, and 14 bases lay between the germline ends. The CDR3 nucleotides are TGTGCCAGCAGCACCCGAGGCGGGGCCCAAGAGACCCAGTACTTC. Translating gives CASSTRGGAQETQYF.

This clone was seen a single time. This chain joins TRBV7-2 and TRBJ1-2, with TRBD1 matching over 10 bases. The CDR3 totals 14 residues. Germline CDR1 SGHTA, CDR2 FQGNSA. J lost 6 bases, V lost 5 bases, and 6 bases had no gene match. CDR3 sequence reads: CASSPDRGLDGYTF. DNA of the CDR3: TGTGCCAGCAGCCCCGACAGGGGGCTAGATGGCTACACCTTC. The complete variable domain, with remaining parts taken from reference TRBV7-2 and TRBJ1-2, reads GAGVSQSPSNKVTEKGKDVELRCDPISGHTALYWYRQSLGQGLEFLIYFQGNSAPDKSGLPSDRFSAERTGGSVSTLTIQRTQQEDSAVYLCASSPDRGLDGYTFGSGTRLTVV.

The rearrangement joins TRBV11-3 to TRBJ1-1; 7 bases line up with TRBD1. The CDR3 spans 13 residues. Trimming at V came to 1 base and at J to 4 bases, leaving 0 bases not matched to a gene. CDR1 and CDR2 (germline): SGHNT, YENEEA. CDR3: CASSLAGGTEAFF. The DNA for the CDR3 is TGTGCCAGCAGCTTAGCAGGGGGCACTGAAGCTTTCTTT.

The rearrangement uses TRBV18 and TRBJ1-1, with a tentative D call TRBD1 (6 bases). The length of the CDR3 is 15 residues. V was clipped by 1 base and J by 6 bases, with 15 bases between them. Germline V gives CDR1 KGHSH, CDR2 LQKENI. CDR3 loop: CASSPQLGQTAEAFF. The CDR3 region has the DNA TGTGCCAGCTCACCACAGCTAGGACAGACGGCTGAAGCTTTCTTT.

V usage is TRBV19 and J usage is TRBJ2-1; 13 nucleotides align to TRBD2. Looked up from germline, CDR1 is LNHDA and CDR2 is SQIVND (reference sequence). Trimming cost V 6 bases and J 5 bases; bases outside gene matches: 1. The CDR3 length is 14 residues. The CDR3 here is CASRGTSGDNEQFF. CDR3 in DNA: TGTGCCAGTAGGGGGACTAGCGGGGACAATGAGCAGTTCTTC.

This clone appeared a few times. The V gene is TRBV4-3, the J gene TRBJ1-4; tentatively, D is TRBD1 (6 bases). The germline V and J ends were trimmed by 2 bases and 6 bases, with 13 bases remaining between them. The germline CDR1 and CDR2 sequences are LGHNA and YSLEER. This CDR3 comprises 15 residues. The CDR3 sequence: CASSQTQDSYEKLFF. The CDR3 DNA sequence: TGCGCCAGCAGCCAAACCCAGGACAGTTATGAAAAACTGTTTTTT.

The chain uses TRBV7-9 and TRBJ2-5, with 8 bases that match TRBD1. Unmatched junction bases numbered 3, after V lost 4 bases and J lost 2 bases. Germline CDR1 and CDR2: SEHNR and FQNEAQ (reference sequence). The CDR3 contains 14 residues. DNA for the CDR3: TGTGCCAGCAGCTCCAGGACAGGGCAAGAGACCCAGTACTTC. Its protein is CASSSRTGQETQYF.